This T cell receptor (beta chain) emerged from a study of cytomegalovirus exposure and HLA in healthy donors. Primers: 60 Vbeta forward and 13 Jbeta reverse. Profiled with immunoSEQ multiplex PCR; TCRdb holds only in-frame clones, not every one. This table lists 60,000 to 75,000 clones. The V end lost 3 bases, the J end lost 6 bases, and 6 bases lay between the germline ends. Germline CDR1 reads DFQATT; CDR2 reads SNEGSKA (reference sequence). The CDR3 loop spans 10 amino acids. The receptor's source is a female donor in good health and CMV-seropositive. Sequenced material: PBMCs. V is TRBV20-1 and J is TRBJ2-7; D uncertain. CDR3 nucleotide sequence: TGCAGTGCTAGCTTAATCGAGCAGTACTTC. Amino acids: CSASLIEQYF.